These T cell receptor beta chains were read from a single sample in a study of blood T cell repertoires in COVID-19. Data came from immunoSEQ multiplex PCR; TCRdb stores just in-frame clones and leaves some out. The repertoire consists of 60,000 to 90,000 clones, with 74% occurring once and the leading ten covering just over 2.5%. Sequenced material: peripheral blood. The receptors shown here come from a human donor with acute or convalescent COVID-19. The donor label of this sample is uncertain. CDR3s include the opening cysteine and the closing phenylalanine or tryptophan. D genes are given only for firm matches. Rows may omit the clone size; those that give it use once, few, many or a size class.

v_call,j_call,d_call,clone_size,cdr3_nt,cdr3_aa
TRBV5-4,TRBJ2-1,-,-,TGTGCCAGCAGCTTGTTAGCGGATGAGCAGTTCTTC,CASSLLADEQFF
TRBV4-2,TRBJ2-3,TRBD2,-,TGTGCCAGCAGCCAAGGGACTAGCGAAAGCACAGATACGCAGTATTTT,CASSQGTSESTDTQYF
TRBV14,TRBJ2-1,TRBD2,-,TGTGCCAGCAATGATATAGGGGAGGGCCCCTACAATGAGCAGTTCTTC,CASNDIGEGPYNEQFF
TRBV7-2,TRBJ1-2,-,once,TGTGCCAGCAGCTTATCCCCCGATAGAAGTACCCACACCTTC,CASSLSPDRSTHTF
TRBV7-2,TRBJ2-2,-,-,TGTGCCAGCAGCTTCGATCAGAGGACCGGGGAGCTGTTTTTT,CASSFDQRTGELFF
TRBV10-3,TRBJ2-1,-,once,TGTGCCATCAGTGAGTTAACCGGGTCGACTTACAATGAGCAGTTCTTC,CAISELTGSTYNEQFF
TRBV28,TRBJ1-1,-,-,TGTGCCAGCTCGGGAACATGGGGCACTGAAGCTTTCTTT,CASSGTWGTEAFF
TRBV9,TRBJ2-7,-,-,TGTGCCAGCATGGGGGACAATAACGGGGAGCAGTACTTC,CASMGDNNGEQYF
TRBV19,TRBJ2-1,-,-,TGTGCCAGTAGTCCGCCCTACGGGACTGACCTGGAGGGTGAGCAGTTCTTC,CASSPPYGTDLEGEQFF
TRBV5-1,TRBJ2-3,TRBD1,-,TGCGCCAGCAGCTTACCCGGGACAGGCACAGATACGCAGTATTTT,CASSLPGTGTDTQYF
TRBV28,TRBJ1-1,TRBD1,-,TGTGCCAGCAGTCAGACAGGGCGGCACACTGAAGCTTTCTTT,CASSQTGRHTEAFF
TRBV18,TRBJ2-1,TRBD2,-,TGTGCCAGCTCGCGAAGGGGACTAGCGGGAATCGATGAGCAGTTCTTC,CASSRRGLAGIDEQFF